These T cell receptor beta chains were read from a single sample in a study of PD-1 blockade in classical Hodgkin lymphoma. The table came from immunoSEQ multiplex PCR; TCRdb's copy has only in-frame clones and leaves some out. The repertoire holds about 28,000 clones, with approximately 93% as singletons. Material: peripheral blood mononuclear cells (PBMCs). All receptors derive from a human donor with classical Hodgkin lymphoma. Both conserved end residues are part of each CDR3. D genes are given only for firm matches. A clone size is listed for some rows: how often the clone was seen (once, few, many), or a class if it is expanded.

cdr3_aa | cdr3_nt | d_call | clone_size | j_call | cdr3_length | v_call
CAWSVGLADTQYF | TGTGCCTGGAGTGTCGGCTTGGCAGATACGCAGTATTTT | . | few | TRBJ2-3 | 13 | TRBV30
CASSLAVNTGELFF | TGTGCCAGCAGCTTAGCGGTGAACACCGGGGAGCTGTTTTTT | . | once | TRBJ2-2 | 14 | TRBV7-6
CASRRGDGAGGYEQYF | TGTGCCAGCCGTCGTGGGGATGGAGCGGGAGGATACGAGCAGTACTTC | TRBD2 | . | TRBJ2-7 | 16 | TRBV2
CASSPTGNEQFF | TGTGCCAGCAGCCCCACTGGTAATGAGCAGTTCTTC | . | . | TRBJ2-1 | 12 | TRBV7-3
CSARVSSGNTIYF | TGCAGCGCCCGCGTGAGCTCTGGAAACACCATATATTTT | . | . | TRBJ1-3 | 13 | TRBV29-1
CASSLSITTGELFF | TGCGCCAGCAGCTTGTCCATTACCACCGGGGAGCTGTTTTTT | . | . | TRBJ2-2 | 14 | TRBV5-1
CASSPRTGLIYEQYF | TGTGCCAGCAGCCCCCGGACAGGATTGATCTACGAGCAGTACTTC | TRBD1 | . | TRBJ2-7 | 15 | TRBV5-5
CASSLGTSETYEQYF | TGCGCCAGCAGCCTGGGGACTAGCGAAACCTACGAGCAGTACTTC | TRBD2 | . | TRBJ2-7 | 15 | TRBV5-1
CASSATPGWYDRGGLPRNF | TGTGCCAGCAGTGCCACCCCGGGGTGGTATGACAGGGGGGGACTACCTCGAAACTTC | TRBD1 | . | TRBJ2-5 | 19 | TRBV6-1
CASSFKDYGYTF | TGTGCCAGCAGTTTCAAGGATTATGGCTACACCTTC | . | . | TRBJ1-2 | 12 | TRBV28
CASGWTSGPETQYF | TGTGCCAGTGGGTGGACTAGCGGTCCGGAGACCCAGTACTTC | TRBD2 | . | TRBJ2-5 | 14 | TRBV28
CASSFPRQDYEQYF | TGTGCCAGCAGCTTCCCCCGTCAGGACTACGAGCAGTACTTC | . | . | TRBJ2-7 | 14 | TRBV5-4